These 14 T cell receptor beta chains came from one sample sequenced in a study of T-cell memory formation after mild COVID-19. MiXCR, run by TCRdb on the 5' RACE reads, gives a single entry per CDR3 protein. The profile covers 450,000 or so distinct CDR3 sequences, with around 25% appearing a single time and roughly an eighth taken by the ten largest. Sequenced material: PBMCs or a T cell subset sorted from them (not recorded which). The receptors come from an adult woman who had mild COVID-19 (a few samples of this study predate the infection). Cell type and time point are not known.

The V and J genes are TRBV4-1 and TRBJ2-1; TRBD2 matches at 8 bases. This CDR3 is built from 15 residues. The germline CDR1 and CDR2 sequences are MGHRA and YSYEKL. Trimming cost V 0 bases and J 9 bases; bases outside gene matches: 7. CDR3 sequence reads: CASSQDGGGIGEQFF. The CDR3 DNA is TGCGCCAGCAGCCAAGATGGCGGGGGGATTGGTGAGCAGTTCTTC.

A few counts support this clonotype. J is TRBJ1-1 and V is TRBV6-5, with 10 bases that match TRBD1. The CDR3 covers 14 residues. From germline, CDR1 is MNHEY and CDR2 SVGAGI. After removal of 4 bases from V and 3 bases from J, the junction contained 2 bases not matched to a gene. The CDR3 loop is CASSLGQGDTEAFF. CDR3 DNA: TGTGCCAGCAGTTTAGGACAGGGGGACACTGAAGCTTTCTTT.

This clonotype was recorded a few times. CDR3 DNA sequence: TGTGCCAGCAGCTTAGGACAGGGGGAAACCAAAAACATTCAGTACTTC. Amino acid sequence: CASSLGQGETKNIQYF. J is TRBJ2-4 and V is TRBV7-9; 9 bases align to TRBD1. This CDR3 has 16 residues. V shed 1 base, J shed 2 bases, and the junction held 3 bases outside the gene matches. CDR1 SEHNR and CDR2 FQNEAQ come from the germline V gene (reference sequence).

This chain connects TRBV7-9 to TRBJ2-5; D gene uncertain. The CDR3 is made up of 13 amino acids. The V and J ends lost 1 base and 3 bases respectively, with 6 bases between them. From germline, CDR1 is SEHNR and CDR2 FQNEAQ (reference sequence). CDR3 in amino acids: CASSLENKETQYF. CDR3 sequence (DNA): TGTGCCAGCAGCTTAGAAAACAAAGAGACCCAGTACTTC.

The chain has TRBV7-9 and TRBJ1-5; D might be TRBD1 (6 bases). Per the germline V gene, CDR1 is SEHNR and CDR2 is FQNEAQ (reference sequence). The V end lost 4 bases, the J end lost 6 bases, and 22 bases lay between the germline ends. This CDR3 is built from 17 residues. The CDR3 is CASSSAYGPGEGQPQHF. DNA for the CDR3: TGTGCCAGCAGCTCCGCCTACGGGCCAGGGGAGGGTCAGCCCCAGCATTTT. Looking up the rest from reference TRBV7-9 and TRBJ1-5 gives the full variable domain: DTGVSQNPRHKITKRGQNVTFRCDPISEHNRLYWYRQTLGQGPEFLTYFQNEAQLEKSRLLSDRFSAERPKGSFSTLEIQRTEQGDSAMYLCASSSAYGPGEGQPQHFGDGTRLSIL.

The CDR3, as DNA: TGCGCCAGCAGCCGGGGACTAGCGGGGAACGCGAACACCGGGGAGCTGTTTTTT. This sequence encodes CASSRGLAGNANTGELFF. V usage is TRBV4-3 and J usage is TRBJ2-2; TRBD2 aligns across 13 bases. Per the germline V gene, CDR1 is LGHNA and CDR2 is YSLEER. Trimming took 4 bases from V and 0 from J; bases not matched to a gene: 5. The CDR3 spans 18 residues.

There are a few counts of this clonotype. This rearrangement joins TRBV15 to TRBJ1-5; D ambiguous. The CDR3 has 16 amino acids. V was shortened by 0 bases and J by 2 bases, with 11 bases between the two germline ends. Germline CDR1 and CDR2: LNHNV and YYDKDF (reference sequence). The CDR3 sequence: CATSREGAVGNQPQHF. The CDR3 DNA follows: TGTGCCACCAGCAGAGAGGGAGCTGTCGGCAATCAGCCCCAGCATTTT.

The rearrangement joins TRBV4-1 to TRBJ2-3, with 14 bases aligning to TRBD2. Germline-derived CDR1 and CDR2 are MGHRA and YSYEKL. With V trimmed by 4 bases and J by 4 bases, 7 bases remained unmatched. The CDR3 runs 17 residues. The CDR3 sequence is CASSPRLAGGTADTQYF. The DNA of the CDR3 is TGCGCCAGCAGCCCTCGACTAGCGGGGGGGACGGCAGATACGCAGTATTTT.

This clonotype was found a few times. The chain couples TRBV9 to TRBJ1-4, with D perhaps matching TRBD1 (5 bases). V was shortened by 3 bases and J by 8 bases, with 5 bases between the two germline ends. Germline V gene lookup returns CDR1 SGDLS and CDR2 YYNGEE. The CDR3 consists of 11 residues. CDR3 coding DNA: TGTGCCAGCAGCGCAGGGGAAAAACTGTTTTTT. This encodes CASSAGEKLFF.

The CDR3 loop is CASSVGKGSYNEQFF. Written as DNA, the CDR3 is TGTGCCAGCAGCGTAGGCAAAGGGTCCTACAATGAGCAGTTCTTC. The chain combines TRBV9 with TRBJ2-1; D is unresolved. The CDR3 runs to 15 residues. Germline lookup yields CDR1 SGDLS and CDR2 YYNGEE. V lost 0 bases and J lost 1, with 8 bases in between.

The chain recombines TRBV29-1 with TRBJ2-7; 10 bases line up with TRBD2. CDR3 length: 15 residues. With 1 base clipped from V and 7 bases from J, the junction kept 10 bases outside the gene matches. Germline CDR1 is SQVTM and CDR2 is ANQGSEA. In DNA, the CDR3 is TGCAGCGTTGAAGTGGCTAGCGGGAGAGGAGGGGAGCAGTACTTC. Translation: CSVEVASGRGGEQYF.

This clonotype was seen more than once but under ten times. The chain has TRBV7-2 and TRBJ2-7; the D is unclear. Germline V gene data show CDR1 as SGHTA and CDR2 as FQGNSA. Trimming left V 3 bases short and J 5 bases short, with 14 bases between. CDR3 size: 14 residues. The CDR3 loop reads CASSFSPLLNEQYF. CDR3 bases: TGTGCCAGCAGCTTTTCCCCACTCCTTAACGAGCAGTACTTC.

The sample holds a few counts of this clonotype. This sequence joins TRBV4-2 and TRBJ2-7; D perhaps matches TRBD2 (6 bases). Per germline, CDR1 LGHNA and CDR2 YNFKEQ. Trimming stripped 0 bases from V and 2 bases from J, with 14 bases between. The CDR3 runs 16 residues. In DNA form, the CDR3 reads TGTGCCAGCAGCCAAGATTTCCAGCGGGTACCCTACGAGCAGTACTTC. Translating it yields CASSQDFQRVPYEQYF.

This clonotype showed up just a few times. The V gene is TRBV14, the J gene TRBJ2-7; no definite D call. V lost 4 bases and J 6 bases, leaving 16 bases between the germline ends. The germline V gene encodes CDR1 SGHDN and CDR2 FVKESK. The length of the CDR3 is 14 residues. The CDR3 spells CASSLLARNGEQYF. CDR3 nucleotides: TGTGCCAGCAGCCTCTTGGCTAGAAACGGCGAGCAGTACTTC.